The T cell receptor (beta chain) under discussion was sequenced for a study of cytomegalovirus exposure and HLA in healthy donors. Findings and limits, study-wide: Some TCR beta chains (around 180 of them) were listed as cytomegalovirus-associated. Rare TCR sequences dominated, though some public TCRs recurred in many donors.

Using immunoSEQ multiplex PCR, the repertoire was profiled, and TCRdb retains in-frame clones only, with some absent. The sample yields about 130,000 clones, more than 80% seen once. A remark on this clone: Its antigen remains unidentified.

The CDR3 is made up of 14 amino acids. CDR1 is SNHLY and CDR2 is FYNNEI in the germline V gene. V lost 8 bases to trimming and J lost 4 bases; unmatched junction nucleotides: 10. This chain joins TRBV2 and TRBJ1-2; 7 bases line up with TRBD1. The sequence was collected from a woman in her twenties or thirties in good health and CMV-seropositive. Sequencing was performed on PBMCs. The CDR3 DNA sequence: TGTGCCAGCGGACAGGAGCTCCGGGGCTATGGCTACACCTTC. Encoded protein: CASGQELRGYGYTF.